This TCR beta chain was identified in a study of blood T cell repertoires in COVID-19. Some clones are missing from TCRdb's copy, which holds only in-frame ones; the method was immunoSEQ multiplex PCR. This sample carries 190,000 or so clones, 87% of them seen once, and the ten largest clones take approximately 6.2%. CDR1 and CDR2 (germline): SGHTA, FQGNSA. The CDR3 covers 14 residues. Trimming took 5 bases from V and 8 from J; bases not matched to a gene: 7. The chain employs TRBV7-2 and TRBJ1-4, with 8 bases aligning to TRBD1. The source is a man in his 60s who had recovered from COVID-19. The sequenced sample consisted of peripheral blood. Here the CDR3 DNA reads TGTGCCAGCAGCCCGGACAGGGTTGGAGAAAAACTGTTTTTT. The encoded protein is CASSPDRVGEKLFF. The whole variable domain, remainder taken from reference TRBV7-2 and TRBJ1-4, is GAGVSQSPSNKVTEKGKDVELRCDPISGHTALYWYRQSLGQGLEFLIYFQGNSAPDKSGLPSDRFSAERTGGSVSTLTIQRTQQEDSAVYLCASSPDRVGEKLFFGSGTQLSVL.